Presented here are 4 T cell receptor beta chains from one specimen sequenced in a study of CD8+CD57+ T cells in acquired aplastic anemia. Profiling that covered TCR beta VDJ and CDR3 relied on genomic DNA as its template. A single record per CDR3 protein comes from TCRdb applying MiXCR to the reads. The sample records some 170,000 distinct CDR3 sequences, around 40% being singletons. Sequenced input: sorted CD4+, CD8+, or CD8+CD57+ T cells (not recorded which) from PBMCs. Receptors originate from a human donor in good health.

This clonotype has a count of ten or more. This chain connects TRBV2 to TRBJ2-1, with 7 bases that match TRBD2. Per germline, CDR1 SNHLY and CDR2 FYNNEI. The CDR3 runs to 14 residues. The ends lost 7 bases at V and 8 bases at J; junction bases unmatched: 11. The CDR3 is CASTGLERLDEQFF. The CDR3 DNA sequence: TGTGCCAGCACCGGACTAGAAAGGCTAGATGAGCAGTTCTTC.

The sample holds a few counts of this clonotype. The rearrangement uses TRBV10-3 and TRBJ2-1, with a tentative D call TRBD2 (7 bases). V was shortened by 10 bases and J by 4 bases, with 14 bases between the two germline ends. CDR3 length equals 13 residues. CDR1 is ENHRY, CDR2 SYGVKD, per germline. The CDR3 DNA sequence: TGTGCCACCGGTGAGGGGGGGTACAATGAGCAGTTCTTC. Encoded protein: CATGEGGYNEQFF.

The chain recombines TRBV7-2 with TRBJ2-5; D gene ambiguous. Germline V gene lookup returns CDR1 SGHTA and CDR2 FQGNSA. This CDR3 is 13 amino acids long. V lost 3 bases and J 4 bases, leaving 9 bases between the germline ends. The CDR3 nucleotides are TGTGCCAGCAGCTTTGGGGTTTTAGAGACCCAGTACTTC. This gives the protein CASSFGVLETQYF.

With respect to this clonotype: A much larger clone sits a single nucleotide away, making a read error possible. V and J are TRBV7-9 and TRBJ2-5; D possibly corresponds to TRBD1 (5 bases). The CDR3 totals 14 residues. Germline CDR1 and CDR2: SEHNR and FQNEAQ (reference sequence). The CDR3 coding sequence is TGTGCCAGCAGTCGACAGCTAAACCAAGGGACCCAGTACTTC. Translation: CASSRQLNQGTQYF.